This T cell receptor beta chain was found in a study of shared clonotypes between healthy human individuals (TCRdb year 2020). With regard to the full study: Two women and a few men aged 18 to 49 years were included in the cohort. The study deeply sequenced blood TCR repertoires of roughly five healthy adults to estimate repertoire size and the extent of clonotype sharing between individuals. Per donor, leukapheresis produced somewhere between about 0.85 and 8.9 billion PBMCs. For each donor, three plates each were used for CD4 naive and CD4 memory, two plates were used for CD8 naive, and one plate was used for CD8 memory. Libraries were prepared and TCR repertoires were sequenced by different laboratories using diverse techniques, in order to increase sequencing depth and limit assay-specific biases.

TCR CDR3 regions were amplified from genomic DNA by multiplex PCR using the deep immunoSEQ assay. Extracted genomic DNA from each cell subset was distributed evenly across all wells of several immunoSEQ 96-well plates, and each plate was treated as a replicate. For sorted subsets, each replicate PCR was loaded with about 0.2 ug genomic DNA, equivalent to about 30,000 T cell genomes. Purified libraries were measured with a Qubit 3.0 fluorometer, size-checked on a Bioanalyzer 2100, and measured again with the KAPA Library Quantification kit. Each immunoSEQ 96-well plate was sequenced on its own single-read 150-cycle Illumina NextSeq 550 flow cell. The paper's processing steps were these. Because only junctional sequences without quality scores were contained in the immunoSEQ output, filtering matching that applied to full-length reads could not be performed. Sequences were annotated with PyIR, a Python wrapper for IgBLAST v1.9, using IMGT germline references to assign V/J genes and CDR3. Reads were filtered out if the reads had weak V/J assignments (E-value above 1e-6), no CDR3, stop codons, out-of-frame junctions, or ambiguous translated residues. V3J clonotypes were defined as sequences sharing the same inferred V gene, J gene, and CDR3 amino acid sequence. To compute the percentage overlap between repertoires, the number of shared unique clonotypes was divided by the size of the smaller repertoire. Three approaches were used to assess repertoire richness: RTK rarefaction, the Chao1 estimator, and Recon v2.1 estimates of unobserved clonotypes. Generation probabilities for all TCRbeta clonotypes obtained by the gDNA method from a handful of donors were computed using OLGA. TCRdb mirrors the immuneACCESS table, restricted to in-frame sequences. Some clones are absent from its copies; in checked studies, under half trace to an unresolved V gene, and the reason for the others is unknown. V and J calls and clone size are as listed in that table; D and trimming were resolved from the DNA. Within this sample are some 1,100,000 clones, with 70% to 80% of them counted one time only. The ten largest clones add up to approximately 0.5% of the sample.

The donors were healthy, HIV-negative adults with no recently reported acute infections or vaccinations. Every donor was a Caucasian adult residing in Nashville, Tennessee, USA. Magnetic negative selection was used to enrich CD4+ T cells, after which naive cells were positively selected on CD45RA and the negative fraction became the memory subset. Blood was collected by leukapheresis, and PBMCs were isolated by Ficoll-Histopaque density gradient centrifugation and then cryopreserved in liquid nitrogen vapor phase. Analytical flow cytometry was used to check the purity and quantity of each magnetically sorted T cell population. From each sorted fraction, genomic DNA was isolated and quantified by UV absorbance on a Nanodrop 2000c. The CDR3 spans 14 residues, from the cysteine through the phenylalanine. Solely the CDR3 DNA is kept, with 42 bases framed from the first base. Looking up the germline V gene yields CDR1 SGHRS and CDR2 YFSETQ. V loses 4 bases, J loses 0 bases, and the germline ends lie 9 bases apart.

Details on this clone: Which antigen it targets is not known. No much larger clone is present one base from it, and per-base qualities are unavailable.

Results the study describes overall, beyond this receptor: When four donors were compared, the shared fraction of clonotypes was about 5.2% for naive CD4, about 4% for naive CD8, 2% to 2.5% for memory CD4, and 0.35% to 0.4% for memory CD8. Because the study included only a small number of donors, the genetic and exposure-history diversity represented was limited. Larger estimated clonotype richness was generally found for naive subsets than for memory subsets. Sampling was restricted to blood, and TCR repertoires in tissues likely differ from the TCR repertoires found in blood. Based on pairwise subsampling, the degree of clonotype sharing among donors was expected to be affected by sequencing depth. Even with the large sequencing depth, rarefaction of the sorted-subset datasets indicated that sequencing was incomplete. Clonotypes shared by all four sorted-subset donors showed higher generation probabilities than non-shared clonotypes.

Sequenced material: memory CD4+ T cells from PBMCs. The cell subset or site label on this specimen signifies: CD45RA-negative fraction. The sequence came from a man between 18 and 29 years old in good health. Some clones in this sample may be carry-over from other donors' samples. Recombination joined TRBV5-1 with TRBJ2-3; confidence is insufficient to name the D gene. The sequenced DNA: TGCGCCAGCAGCCCCAGCGCGAGCACAGATACGCAGTATTTT. Translated, this is CASSPSASTDTQYF.